This entry is about one TCR beta chain. Its antigen is not known. One end of the junction varies from germline; a read error may be responsible. CDR3 size: 12 residues. Germline V lookup: CDR1 DFQATT, CDR2 SNEGSKA (reference sequence). Using a J-beta primer mix together with a sample-barcoded 5' primer, a second PCR was run for about 6 to 11 cycles. TCRdb processed the 5' RACE reads anew with MiXCR; each CDR3 protein has one entry. Of 1.5 million to 2 million distinct CDR3 sequences in the sample, roughly 49% were seen once. The data are from a study of blood T cells in healthy people across ages. Overall study: Per two T cells, template switching captured roughly one barcoded beta molecule. Study conclusions and caveats: Both higher diversity and more naive CD4+ cells marked long-lived donors when set against aged donors.

Sequenced: blood. The TCR was taken from a woman aged 40 to 50 in good health. V usage is TRBV20-1 and J usage is TRBJ1-2; no definite D call. The CDR3: CSAIGSSAGYTF. The CDR3 region has the DNA TGTAGTGCTATTGGCAGCTCAGCGGGCTACACCTTC.